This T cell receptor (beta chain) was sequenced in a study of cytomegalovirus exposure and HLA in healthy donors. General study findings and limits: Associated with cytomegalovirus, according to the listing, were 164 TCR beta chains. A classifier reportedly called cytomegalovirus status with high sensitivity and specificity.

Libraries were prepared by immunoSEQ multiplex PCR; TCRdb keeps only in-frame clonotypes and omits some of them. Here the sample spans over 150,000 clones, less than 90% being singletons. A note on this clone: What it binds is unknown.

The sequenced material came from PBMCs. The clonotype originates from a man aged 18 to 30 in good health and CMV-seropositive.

As DNA, the CDR3 is TGTGCCAGCAGTGCGACAGGTCGCGGCTACACCTTC. It translates to CASSATGRGYTF. V gene TRBV6-1 combines with J gene TRBJ1-2; D is possibly TRBD1 (6 bases). This CDR3 is 12 amino acids long. V lost 4 bases, J lost 8 bases, and 11 bases lay in between. Germline lookup yields CDR1 MNHNS and CDR2 SASEGT.